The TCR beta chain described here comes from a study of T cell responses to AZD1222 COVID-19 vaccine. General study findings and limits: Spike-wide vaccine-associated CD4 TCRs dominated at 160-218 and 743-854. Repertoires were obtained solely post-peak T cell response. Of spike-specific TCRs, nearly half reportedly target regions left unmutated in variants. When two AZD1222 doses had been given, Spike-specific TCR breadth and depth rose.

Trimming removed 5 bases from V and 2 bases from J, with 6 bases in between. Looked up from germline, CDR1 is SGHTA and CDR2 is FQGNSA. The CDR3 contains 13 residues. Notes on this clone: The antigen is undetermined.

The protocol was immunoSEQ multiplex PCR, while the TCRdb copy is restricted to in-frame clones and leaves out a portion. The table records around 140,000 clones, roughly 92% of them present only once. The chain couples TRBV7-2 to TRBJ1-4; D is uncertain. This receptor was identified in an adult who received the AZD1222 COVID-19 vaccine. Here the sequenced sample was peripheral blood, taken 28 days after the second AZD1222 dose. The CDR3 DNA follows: TGTGCCAGCAGCCCGGCCACTAATGAAAAACTGTTTTTT. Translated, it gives CASSPATNEKLFF.